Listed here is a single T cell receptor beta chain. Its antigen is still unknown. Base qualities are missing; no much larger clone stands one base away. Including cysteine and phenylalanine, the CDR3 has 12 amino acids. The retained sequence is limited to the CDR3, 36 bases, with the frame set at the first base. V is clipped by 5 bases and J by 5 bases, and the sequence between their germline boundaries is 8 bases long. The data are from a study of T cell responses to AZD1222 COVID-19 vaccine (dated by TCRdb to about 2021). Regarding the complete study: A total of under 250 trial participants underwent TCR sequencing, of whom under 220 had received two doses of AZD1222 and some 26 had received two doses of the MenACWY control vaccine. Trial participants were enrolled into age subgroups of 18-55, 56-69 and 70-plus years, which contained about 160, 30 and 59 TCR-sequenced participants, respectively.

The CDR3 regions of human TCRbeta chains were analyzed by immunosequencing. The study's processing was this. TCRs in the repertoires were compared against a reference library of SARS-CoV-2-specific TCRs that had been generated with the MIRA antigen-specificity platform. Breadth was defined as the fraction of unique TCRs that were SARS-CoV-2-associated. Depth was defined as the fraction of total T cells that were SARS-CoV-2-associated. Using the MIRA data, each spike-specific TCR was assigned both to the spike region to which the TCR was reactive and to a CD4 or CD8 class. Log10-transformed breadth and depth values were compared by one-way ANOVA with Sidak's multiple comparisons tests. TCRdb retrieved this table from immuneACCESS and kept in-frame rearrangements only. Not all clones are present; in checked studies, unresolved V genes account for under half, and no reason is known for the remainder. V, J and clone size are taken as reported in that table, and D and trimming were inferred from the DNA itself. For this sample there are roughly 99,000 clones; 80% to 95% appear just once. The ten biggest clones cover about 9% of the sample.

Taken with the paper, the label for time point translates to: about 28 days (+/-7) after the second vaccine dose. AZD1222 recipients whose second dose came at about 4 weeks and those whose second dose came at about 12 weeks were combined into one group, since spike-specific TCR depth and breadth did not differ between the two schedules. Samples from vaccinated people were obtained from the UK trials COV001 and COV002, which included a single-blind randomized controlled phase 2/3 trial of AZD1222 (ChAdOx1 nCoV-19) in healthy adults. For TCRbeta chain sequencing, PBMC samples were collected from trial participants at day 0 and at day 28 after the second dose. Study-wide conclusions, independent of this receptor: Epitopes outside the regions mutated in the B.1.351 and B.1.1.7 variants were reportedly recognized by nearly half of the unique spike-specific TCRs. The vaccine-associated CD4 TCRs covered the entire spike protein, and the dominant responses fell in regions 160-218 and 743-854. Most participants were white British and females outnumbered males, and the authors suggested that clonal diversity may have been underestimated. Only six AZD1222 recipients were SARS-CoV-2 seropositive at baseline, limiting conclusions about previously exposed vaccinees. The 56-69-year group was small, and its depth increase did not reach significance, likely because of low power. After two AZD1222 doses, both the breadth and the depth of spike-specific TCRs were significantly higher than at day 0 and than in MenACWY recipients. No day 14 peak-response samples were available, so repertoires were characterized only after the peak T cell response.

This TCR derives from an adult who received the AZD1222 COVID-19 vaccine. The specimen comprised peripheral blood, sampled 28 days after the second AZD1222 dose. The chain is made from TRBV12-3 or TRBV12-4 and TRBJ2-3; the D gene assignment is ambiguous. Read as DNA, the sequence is TGTGCCAGCAGTCACTACGGAGATACGCAGTATTTT. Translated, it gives CASSHYGDTQYF.